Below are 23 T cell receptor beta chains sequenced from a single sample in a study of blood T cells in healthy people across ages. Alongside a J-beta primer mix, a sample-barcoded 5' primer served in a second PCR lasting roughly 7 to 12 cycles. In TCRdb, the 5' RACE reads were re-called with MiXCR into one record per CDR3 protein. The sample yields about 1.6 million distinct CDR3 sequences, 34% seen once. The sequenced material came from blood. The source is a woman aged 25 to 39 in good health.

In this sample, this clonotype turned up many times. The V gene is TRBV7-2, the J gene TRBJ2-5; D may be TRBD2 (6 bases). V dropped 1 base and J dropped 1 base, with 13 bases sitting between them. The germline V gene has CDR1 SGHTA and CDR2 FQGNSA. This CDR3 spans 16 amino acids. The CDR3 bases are TGTGCCAGCAGCTTAGGGGCAGGAGGGACCCAAGAGACCCAGTACTTC. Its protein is CASSLGAGGTQETQYF.

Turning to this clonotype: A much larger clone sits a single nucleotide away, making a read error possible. The CDR3 sequence is CASGQDKGLAGNEQFF. The CDR3 DNA is TGCGCCAGCGGCCAAGATAAGGGACTAGCGGGTAATGAGCAGTTCTTC. The chain is built from TRBV4-1 and TRBJ2-1; the match to TRBD2 covers 12 bases. Germline V gene lookup returns CDR1 MGHRA and CDR2 YSYEKL. This CDR3 has 16 amino acids.

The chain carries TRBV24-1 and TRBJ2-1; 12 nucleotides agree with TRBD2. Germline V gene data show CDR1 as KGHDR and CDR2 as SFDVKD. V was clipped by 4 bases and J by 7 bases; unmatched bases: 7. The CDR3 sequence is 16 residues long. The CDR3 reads CATSDLETSGRNEQFF. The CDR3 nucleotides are TGTGCCACCAGTGACCTGGAGACTAGCGGGAGAAATGAGCAGTTCTTC.

CDR3 loop: CASNPTVAGGNNEQFF. In DNA, the CDR3 is TGTGCCAGCAACCCTACGGTTGCGGGGGGTAACAATGAGCAGTTCTTC. The chain recombines TRBV7-6 with TRBJ2-1, with 8 bases that match TRBD2. V was pared by 7 bases and J by 5 bases, with 13 bases of the junction left unmatched. Per germline, CDR1 SGHVS and CDR2 FNYEAQ. CDR3 length: 16 amino acids.

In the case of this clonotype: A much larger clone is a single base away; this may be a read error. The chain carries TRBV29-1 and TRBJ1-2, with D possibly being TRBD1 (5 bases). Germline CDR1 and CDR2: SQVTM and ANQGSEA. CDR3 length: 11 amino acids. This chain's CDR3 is CNVEGDYGYTF. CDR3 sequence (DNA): TGCAACGTTGAAGGGGACTATGGCTACACCTTC. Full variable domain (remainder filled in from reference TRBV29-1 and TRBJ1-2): SAVISQKPSRDICQRGTSLTIQCQVDSQVTMMFWYRQQPGQSLTLIATANQGSEATYESGFVIDKFPISRPNLTFSTLTVSNMSPEDSSIYLCNVEGDYGYTFGSGTRLTVV.

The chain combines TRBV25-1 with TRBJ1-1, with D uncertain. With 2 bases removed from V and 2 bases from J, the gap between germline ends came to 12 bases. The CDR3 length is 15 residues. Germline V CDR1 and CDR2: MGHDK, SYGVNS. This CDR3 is CASSELTQRNTEAFF. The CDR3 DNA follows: TGTGCCAGCAGTGAACTAACACAGCGTAACACTGAAGCTTTCTTT.

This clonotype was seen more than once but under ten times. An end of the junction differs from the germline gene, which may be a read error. The CDR3 DNA is TGTGCCAGCAGCTTTGGGCCCCAAGAGACCCGGTACTTC. This translates into CASSFGPQETRYF. The rearrangement joins TRBV7-9 to TRBJ2-5; D ambiguous. The CDR3 loop spans 13 amino acids. Germline V gives CDR1 SEHNR, CDR2 FQNEAQ (reference sequence).

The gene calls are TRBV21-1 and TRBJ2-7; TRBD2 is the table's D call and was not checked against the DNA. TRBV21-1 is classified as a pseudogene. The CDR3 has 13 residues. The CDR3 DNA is TGTGCCCCCGAGCAGGGCCATCACTACGAGCAGTACTTC. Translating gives CAPEQGHHYEQYF.

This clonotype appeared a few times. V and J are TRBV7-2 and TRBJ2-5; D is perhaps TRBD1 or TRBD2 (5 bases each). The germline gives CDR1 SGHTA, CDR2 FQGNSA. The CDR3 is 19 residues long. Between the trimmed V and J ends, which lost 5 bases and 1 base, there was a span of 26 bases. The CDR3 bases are TGTGCCAGCAGCCCGGGACCTCCGTTCCCCCTAATCTCCCAAGAGACCCAGTACTTC. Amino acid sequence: CASSPGPPFPLISQETQYF.

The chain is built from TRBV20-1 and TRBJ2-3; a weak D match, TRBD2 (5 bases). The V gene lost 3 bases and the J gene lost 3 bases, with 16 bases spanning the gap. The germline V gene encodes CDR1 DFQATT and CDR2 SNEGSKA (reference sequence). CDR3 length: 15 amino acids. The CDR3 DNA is TGCAGTGCTAGGGGGATCCGTCTAGCAACAGATACGCAGTATTTT. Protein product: CSARGIRLATDTQYF.

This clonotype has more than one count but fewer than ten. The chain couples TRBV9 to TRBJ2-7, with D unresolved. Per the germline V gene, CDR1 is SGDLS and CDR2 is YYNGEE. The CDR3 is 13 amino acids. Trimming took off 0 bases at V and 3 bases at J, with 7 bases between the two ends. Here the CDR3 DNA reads TGTGCCAGCAGCGTAGCTTTTAACTACGAGCAGTACTTC. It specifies CASSVAFNYEQYF. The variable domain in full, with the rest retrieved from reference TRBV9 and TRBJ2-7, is DSGVTQTPKHLITATGQRVTLRCSPRSGDLSVYWYQQSLDQGLQFLIQYYNGEERAKGNILERFSAQQFPDLHSELNLSSLELGDSALYFCASSVAFNYEQYFGPGTRLTVT.

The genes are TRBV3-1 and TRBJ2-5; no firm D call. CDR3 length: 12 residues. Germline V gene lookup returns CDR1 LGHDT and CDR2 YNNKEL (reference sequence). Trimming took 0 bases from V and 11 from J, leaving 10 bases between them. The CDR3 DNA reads TGTGCCAGCAGCCAAGAGGCTCGTACGCAGTACTTC. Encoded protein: CASSQEARTQYF.

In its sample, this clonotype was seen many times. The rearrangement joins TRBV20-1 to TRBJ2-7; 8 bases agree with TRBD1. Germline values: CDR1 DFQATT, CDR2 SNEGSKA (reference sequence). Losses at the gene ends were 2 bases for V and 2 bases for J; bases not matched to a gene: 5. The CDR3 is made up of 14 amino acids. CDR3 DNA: TGCAGTGCTAGAAGACAGGGGTCAGCCTACGAGCAGTACTTC. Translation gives CSARRQGSAYEQYF.

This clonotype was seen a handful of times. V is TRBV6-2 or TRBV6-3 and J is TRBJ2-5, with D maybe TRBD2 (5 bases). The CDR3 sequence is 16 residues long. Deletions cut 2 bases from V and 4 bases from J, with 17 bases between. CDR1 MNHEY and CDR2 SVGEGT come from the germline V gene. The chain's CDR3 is CASSYGAGPRGETQYF. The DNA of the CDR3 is TGTGCCAGCAGTTACGGAGCCGGGCCACGGGGAGAGACCCAGTACTTC.

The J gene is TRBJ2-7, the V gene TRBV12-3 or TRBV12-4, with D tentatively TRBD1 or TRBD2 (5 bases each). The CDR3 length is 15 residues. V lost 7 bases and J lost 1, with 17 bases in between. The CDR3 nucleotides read TGTGCCAGCACTAGGGGTAGCGCGATTTCCTACGAGCAGTACTTC. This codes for CASTRGSAISYEQYF.

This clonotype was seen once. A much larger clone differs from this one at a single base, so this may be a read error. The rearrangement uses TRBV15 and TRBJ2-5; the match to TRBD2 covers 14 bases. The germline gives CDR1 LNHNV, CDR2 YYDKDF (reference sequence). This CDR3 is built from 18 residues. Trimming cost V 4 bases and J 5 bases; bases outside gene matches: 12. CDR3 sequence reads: CATSNGTSGSYGWETQYF. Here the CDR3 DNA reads TGTGCCACCAGCAACGGGACTAGCGGGAGTTACGGCTGGGAGACCCAGTACTTC.

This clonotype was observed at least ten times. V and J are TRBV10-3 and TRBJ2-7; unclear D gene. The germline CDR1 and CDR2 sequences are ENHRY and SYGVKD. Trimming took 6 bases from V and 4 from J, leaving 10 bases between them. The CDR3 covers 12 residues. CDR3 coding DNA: TGTGCCATCAGCCTGACGGAGTACGAGCAGTACTTC. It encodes CAISLTEYEQYF.

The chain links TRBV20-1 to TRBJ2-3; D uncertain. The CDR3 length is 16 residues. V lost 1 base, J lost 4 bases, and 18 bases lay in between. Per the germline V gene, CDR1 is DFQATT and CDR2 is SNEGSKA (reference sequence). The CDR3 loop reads CSARVAAGGLADTQYF. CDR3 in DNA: TGCAGTGCTAGAGTTGCGGCAGGCGGTTTGGCAGATACGCAGTATTTT.

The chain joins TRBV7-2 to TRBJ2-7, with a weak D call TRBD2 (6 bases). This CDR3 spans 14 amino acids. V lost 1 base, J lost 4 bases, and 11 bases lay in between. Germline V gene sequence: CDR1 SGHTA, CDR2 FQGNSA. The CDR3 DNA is TGTGCCAGCAGCTTAGTCGGACTAAGATACGAGCAGTACTTC. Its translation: CASSLVGLRYEQYF.

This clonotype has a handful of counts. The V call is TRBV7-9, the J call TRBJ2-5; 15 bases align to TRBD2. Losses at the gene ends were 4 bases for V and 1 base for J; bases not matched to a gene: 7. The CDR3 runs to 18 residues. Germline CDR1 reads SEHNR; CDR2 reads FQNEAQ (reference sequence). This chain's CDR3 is CASSSGLAGGSRQETQYF. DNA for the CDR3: TGTGCCAGCAGCTCTGGACTAGCGGGAGGGAGCCGCCAAGAGACCCAGTACTTC.

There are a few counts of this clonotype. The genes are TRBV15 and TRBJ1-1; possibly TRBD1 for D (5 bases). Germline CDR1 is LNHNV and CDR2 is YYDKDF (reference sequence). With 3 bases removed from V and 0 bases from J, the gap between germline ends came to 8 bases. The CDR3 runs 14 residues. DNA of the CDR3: TGTGCCACCAGCAGGCGGGACCTGAACACTGAAGCTTTCTTT. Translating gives CATSRRDLNTEAFF.

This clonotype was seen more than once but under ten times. As DNA, the CDR3 is TGTGCCAGCAGTTTTCGACAAAATCTACTTCAGCATTTT. Translated, it gives CASSFRQNLLQHF. The chain recombines TRBV12-3 or TRBV12-4 with TRBJ1-5; no clear D gene. The CDR3 is made up of 13 amino acids. V was shortened by 3 bases and J by 13 bases, with 16 bases between the two germline ends.

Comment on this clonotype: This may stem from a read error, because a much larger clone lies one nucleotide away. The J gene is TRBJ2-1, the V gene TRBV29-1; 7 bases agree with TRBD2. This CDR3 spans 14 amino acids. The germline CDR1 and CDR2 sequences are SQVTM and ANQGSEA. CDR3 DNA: TGCAGCGTTGATTCGACTAGCTCCTACAATGAGCGGTTCTTC. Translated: CSVDSTSSYNERFF.